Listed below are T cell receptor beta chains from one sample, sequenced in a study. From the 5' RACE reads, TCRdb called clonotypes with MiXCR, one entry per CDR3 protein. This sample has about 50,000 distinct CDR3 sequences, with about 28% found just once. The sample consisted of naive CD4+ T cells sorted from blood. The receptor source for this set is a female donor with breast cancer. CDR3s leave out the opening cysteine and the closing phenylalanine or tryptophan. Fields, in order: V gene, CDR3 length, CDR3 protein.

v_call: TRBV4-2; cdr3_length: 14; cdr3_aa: ASSPGTGRSDTEAF
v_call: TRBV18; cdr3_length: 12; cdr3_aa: ASSLETGDYGYT
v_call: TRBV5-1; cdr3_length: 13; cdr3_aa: ASTRDQWSYNEQF
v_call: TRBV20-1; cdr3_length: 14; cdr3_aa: SANSGTSGFRETQY
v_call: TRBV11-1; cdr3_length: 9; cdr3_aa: ASSFRGGYT
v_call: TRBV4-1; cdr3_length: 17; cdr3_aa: ASSLRGTSGGWTYNEQF
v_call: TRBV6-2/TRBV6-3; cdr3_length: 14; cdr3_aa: ASSWVFGAGNQPQH
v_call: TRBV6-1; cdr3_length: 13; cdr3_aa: ASSGGTGGNSPLN
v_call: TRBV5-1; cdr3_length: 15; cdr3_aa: ASSLGQGFLSSYEQY
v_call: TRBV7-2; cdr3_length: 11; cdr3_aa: ASSLGPNNEAF
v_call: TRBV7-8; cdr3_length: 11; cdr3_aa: ASSPQQGNTIY
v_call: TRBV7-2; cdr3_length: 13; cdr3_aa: ASRDAGLNTGELF
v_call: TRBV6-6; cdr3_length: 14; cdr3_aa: ASGPGGGMVKNIQY
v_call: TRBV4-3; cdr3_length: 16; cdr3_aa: ASSQDLGHKGASYEQY
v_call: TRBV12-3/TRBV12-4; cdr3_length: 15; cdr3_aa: ASSSELAGEHTDTQY
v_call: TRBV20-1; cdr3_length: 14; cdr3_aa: SAPPSGGHNSYEQY
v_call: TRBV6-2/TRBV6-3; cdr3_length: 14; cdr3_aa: ASSYFPGTENTEAF
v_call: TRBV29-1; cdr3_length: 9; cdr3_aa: SVRSDTEAF
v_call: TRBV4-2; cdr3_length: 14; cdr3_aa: ASKQAGSSYNSPLH
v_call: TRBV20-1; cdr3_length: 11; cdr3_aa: SVSGIKGKTQY
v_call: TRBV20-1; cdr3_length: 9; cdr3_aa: SAATRPEQY
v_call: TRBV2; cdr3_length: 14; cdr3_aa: ASRIRGGRINEKLF
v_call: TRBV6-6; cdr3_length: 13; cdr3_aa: ASWADWRRPYGYT
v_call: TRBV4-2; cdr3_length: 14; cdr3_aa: ASSQDSATPTYEQY
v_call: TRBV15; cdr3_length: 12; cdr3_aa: ATSRDPFRYEQY
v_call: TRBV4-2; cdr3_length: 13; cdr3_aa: ASSQDFGGPGGAF
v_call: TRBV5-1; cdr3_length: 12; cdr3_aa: ASSLTAGAYEQY
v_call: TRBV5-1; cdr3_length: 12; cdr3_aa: ASSFVTAPNEQF
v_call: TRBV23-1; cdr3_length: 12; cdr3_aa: ASSQSSAYYGYT
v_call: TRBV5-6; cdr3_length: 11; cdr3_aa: ASSLQGPYEQY
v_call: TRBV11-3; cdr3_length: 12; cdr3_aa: ASSWDSLNNEQF